The clone carrying this T cell receptor beta chain was picked up many times. What it binds is not known. The sample belongs to a study of blood T cells in healthy people across ages. General study results and limits: Leaving the PBMCs unsorted stopped any conclusive comparison of naive versus antigen-experienced cells.

A J-beta primer mix and a sample-barcoded 5' primer were used in a second PCR of about 6 to 12 cycles. TCRdb itself ran the 5' RACE reads through MiXCR, one entry per CDR3 protein. Seen here are about 670,000 distinct CDR3 sequences, roughly half observed once, and the top ten hold roughly 12%. Germline values: CDR1 ENHRY, CDR2 SYGVKD. Trimming cost V 9 bases and J 7 bases, with 15 bases left between them. This CDR3 contains 12 residues. The source of this sequence is a woman aged 80 or older in good health. Sequenced: blood. This chain connects TRBV10-3 to TRBJ1-2; D is undetermined. The CDR3 DNA is TGTGCCATTCGCTTCGGGGAAGGTGGCTACACCTTC. Its protein is CAIRFGEGGYTF.